A single sample gave rise to the 21 T cell receptor beta chains below, sequenced in a study of long-term antiretroviral therapy in people with HIV (dated by TCRdb to between 2021 and 2024). The immunoSEQ hsTCRB v3.0 assay was used at survey level resolution to sequence the TRB variable region. Not all clones reach the TCRdb copy of this immuneACCESS table, which keeps in-frame sequences only. Checked studies attribute under half of the gap to unresolved V genes and leave the rest unexplained. A total of 18,000 or so clones appear in this sample, approximately 78% of them only once. The top ten hold approximately 8.6% of the sample. This material consisted of unsorted PBMCs, taken at the start of antiretroviral therapy, before treatment. These receptor sequences come from a woman in her forties with HIV.

The chain links TRBV7-3 to TRBJ2-2, with D hard to call. Germline CDR1 SGHTA, CDR2 FQGTGA. The CDR3 totals 15 residues. V lost 0 bases and J 1 base, leaving 6 bases between the germline ends. The CDR3 loop is CASSLTPENTGELFF. The CDR3 bases are TGTGCCAGCAGCTTAACTCCAGAGAACACCGGGGAGCTGTTTTTT.

This sequence joins TRBV7-3 and TRBJ1-1; 9 nucleotides align to TRBD1. This CDR3 is 15 amino acids long. Germline V lookup: CDR1 SGHTA, CDR2 FQGTGA. The ends lost 4 bases at V and 4 bases at J; junction bases unmatched: 7. The CDR3 loop is CASSSQGQGGTEAFF. The CDR3 DNA reads as TGTGCCAGCAGCTCCCAGGGACAGGGAGGCACTGAAGCTTTCTTT.

The chain carries TRBV5-6 and TRBJ2-5; 9 nucleotides agree with TRBD2. CDR1 SGHDT and CDR2 YYEEEE come from the germline V gene. The J segment lost 5 bases and the V segment lost 5 bases, leaving 7 bases of the junction unmatched. The CDR3 contains 14 residues. CDR3: CASSRRGGLETQYF. DNA for the CDR3: TGTGCCAGCAGTCGGCGGGGGGGATTGGAGACCCAGTACTTC.

The chain joins TRBV28 to TRBJ1-2; D not resolved. CDR1 and CDR2 from the germline V gene are MDHEN and SYDVKM. The V end lost 0 bases, the J end lost 3 bases, and 8 bases lay between the germline ends. This CDR3 has 14 residues. The CDR3 DNA sequence: TGTGCCAGCAGTTTATGGGACGTTTACTATGGCTACACCTTC. Translated, it gives CASSLWDVYYGYTF.

The genes are TRBV27 and TRBJ1-5; the D gene is possibly TRBD1 (5 bases). The CDR3 runs 15 residues. Germline assignment: CDR1 MNHEY and CDR2 SMNVEV (reference sequence). Deletions cut 3 bases from V and 7 bases from J, with 16 bases between. The CDR3, as DNA: TGTGCCAGCAGTTTGGGGACTCAGCCGGGCCAGCCCCAGCATTTT. Amino acid sequence: CASSLGTQPGQPQHF.

The chain links TRBV6-1 to TRBJ1-5, with D possibly being TRBD1 (5 bases). The germline V gene encodes CDR1 MNHNS and CDR2 SASEGT. The CDR3 runs 14 residues. Trimming left V 4 bases short and J 3 bases short, with 10 bases between. The CDR3 bases are TGTGCCAGCAGTGTCCGGGGGAACAATCAGCCCCAGCATTTT. Residues: CASSVRGNNQPQHF.

The rearrangement uses TRBV7-5 and TRBJ2-7; the table's TRBD1 call for D was not verified on the DNA. TRBV7-5 is reported as a pseudogene. The CDR3 totals 21 residues. The CDR3 coding sequence is TGTGTCAGAAGCTTGTTTTATGGGACAGGGGGTCCTAATAAGAATGTCTACGAGCAGTACTTC. It yields the protein CVRSLFYGTGGPNKNVYEQYF.

The V gene is TRBV7-9, the J gene TRBJ1-1, with unresolved D. From germline, CDR1 is SEHNR and CDR2 FQNEAQ (reference sequence). The V gene lost 1 base and the J gene lost 7 bases, with 16 bases spanning the gap. The CDR3 is made up of 15 amino acids. This chain's CDR3 is CASSLVPDMGIEAFF. The CDR3, as DNA: TGTGCCAGCAGCTTAGTTCCCGACATGGGGATTGAAGCTTTCTTT.

J is TRBJ1-2 and V is TRBV7-8; D is uncertain. The CDR3 spans 14 residues. Germline CDR1 is SGHVS and CDR2 is FQNEAQ. Trimming shortened V by 1 base and J by 1 base, and 7 bases separated the two germline ends. CDR3 sequence reads: CASSLERGNYGYTF. The CDR3 region has the DNA TGTGCCAGCAGCTTAGAACGGGGTAACTATGGCTACACCTTC.

The chain couples TRBV2 to TRBJ1-6; D ambiguous. Trimming took off 5 bases at V and 0 bases at J, with 14 bases between the two ends. Germline loops: CDR1 SNHLY, CDR2 FYNNEI. This CDR3 spans 17 amino acids. The CDR3 bases are TGTGCCAGCAGTATAAGGGCGCCAGACTCCTATAATTCACCCCTCCACTTT. Translating gives CASSIRAPDSYNSPLHF.

V and J are TRBV7-9 and TRBJ1-5; D may be TRBD1 (5 bases). Germline values: CDR1 SEHNR, CDR2 FQNEAQ (reference sequence). This CDR3 region has 14 residues. With 4 bases removed from V and 6 bases from J, the gap between germline ends came to 13 bases. The CDR3 here is CASSSTGSGQPQHF. CDR3 nucleotides: TGTGCCAGCAGCTCTACAGGTTCTGGTCAGCCCCAGCATTTT.

This sequence joins TRBV7-8 and TRBJ2-3, with a tentative D call TRBD2 (6 bases). This CDR3 has 15 amino acids. Per the germline V gene, CDR1 is SGHVS and CDR2 is FQNEAQ. V dropped 3 bases and J dropped 6 bases, with 16 bases sitting between them. CDR3 in amino acids: CASSFYSGVADTQYF. In DNA, the CDR3 is TGTGCCAGCAGCTTTTATAGCGGAGTGGCGGATACGCAGTATTTT. Variable domain in full (rest from reference TRBV7-8 and TRBJ2-3): GAGVSQSPRYKVAKRGQDVALRCDPISGHVSLFWYQQALGQGPEFLTYFQNEAQLDKSGLPSDRFFAERPEGSVSTLKIQRTQQEDSAVYLCASSFYSGVADTQYFGPGTRLTVL.

The rearrangement uses TRBV5-4 and TRBJ2-3; D gene uncertain. The CDR3 consists of 15 residues. CDR1 is SGHNT and CDR2 is YYREEE in the germline V gene (reference sequence). With 2 bases removed from V and 0 bases from J, the gap between germline ends came to 10 bases. For the CDR3, the DNA is TGTGCCAGCAGCTTCCGGGCAGCTAGCACAGATACGCAGTATTTT. Its translation: CASSFRAASTDTQYF. The full variable domain, rest sourced from reference TRBV5-4 and TRBJ2-3, is ETGVTQSPTHLIKTRGQQVTLRCSSQSGHNTVSWYQQALGQGPQFIFQYYREEENGRGNFPPRFSGLQFPNYSSELNVNALELDDSALYLCASSFRAASTDTQYFGPGTRLTVL.

The rearrangement uses TRBV9 and TRBJ1-6, with D perhaps TRBD1 (5 bases). Germline CDR1 and CDR2: SGDLS and YYNGEE. CDR3 length equals 15 residues. Trimming removed 3 bases from V and 3 bases from J, with 10 bases in between. CDR3 residues: CASSGRDGYNSPLHF. The CDR3 DNA follows: TGTGCCAGCAGCGGACGGGACGGCTATAATTCACCCCTCCACTTT.

The chain joins TRBV5-6 to TRBJ2-1, with 10 bases fitting TRBD2. The CDR3 spans 18 residues. Germline CDR1 SGHDT, CDR2 YYEEEE. V was clipped by 4 bases and J by 3 bases; unmatched bases: 13. CDR3 DNA: TGTGCCAGCAGCACTGGGGGTAGCGGGGGGTCTGTCTACAATGAGCAGTTCTTC. This encodes CASSTGGSGGSVYNEQFF.

The chain couples TRBV19 to TRBJ2-7, with D unclear. Germline lookup yields CDR1 LNHDA and CDR2 SQIVND (reference sequence). CDR3 length: 12 residues. Trimming shortened V by 3 bases and J by 6 bases, and 9 bases separated the two germline ends. CDR3 amino acids: CASSIGGVEQYF. CDR3 coding DNA: TGTGCCAGTAGTATCGGTGGGGTCGAGCAGTACTTC.

This chain uses TRBV9 with TRBJ2-1, with 10 bases that match TRBD2. This CDR3 region has 16 residues. Germline V gene lookup returns CDR1 SGDLS and CDR2 YYNGEE. V dropped 0 bases and J dropped 5; count of bases not matched to a gene: 5. The DNA for the CDR3 is TGTGCCAGCAGCGTAGAGCTAGCGGGGGTGGACAATGAGCAGTTCTTC. Its protein product is CASSVELAGVDNEQFF.

CDR3 sequence: CAISDLRQGTDEQYF. CDR3 coding DNA: TGTGCCATCAGTGATCTAAGGCAGGGGACGGACGAGCAGTACTTC. The V and J genes are TRBV10-3 and TRBJ2-7; perhaps TRBD1 as D (6 bases). The ends were cut back, 3 bases at V and 5 bases at J, with 17 bases in the middle. Germline V gene lookup returns CDR1 ENHRY and CDR2 SYGVKD. The CDR3 sequence is 15 residues long.

The V and J genes are TRBV6-5 and TRBJ2-2, with D perhaps TRBD1 (6 bases). CDR1 and CDR2 from the germline V gene are MNHEY and SVGAGI. This CDR3 is built from 15 residues. V lost 6 bases to trimming and J lost 2 bases, with 13 bases between them. CDR3 loop: CASRKPGQNTGELFF. For the CDR3, the DNA is TGTGCCAGCAGGAAACCGGGACAAAACACCGGGGAGCTGTTTTTT.

This clone qualifies as medium-sized. J is TRBJ1-2 and V is TRBV4-2, with 8 bases matching TRBD1. The CDR3 covers 14 residues. Losses at the gene ends were 4 bases for V and 6 bases for J; bases not matched to a gene: 7. Germline CDR1 reads LGHNA; CDR2 reads YNFKEQ. The CDR3 spells CASSLAGGSNGYTF. The CDR3, as DNA: TGTGCCAGCAGCCTCGCAGGGGGCTCGAATGGCTACACCTTC.

A few counts support this clone. The J gene is TRBJ1-2, the V gene TRBV28; weak D call: TRBD1 (5 bases). Trimming shortened V by 8 bases and J by 4 bases, and 23 bases separated the two germline ends. Germline CDR1 is MDHEN and CDR2 is SYDVKM. This CDR3 has 16 residues. Here the CDR3 reads CASGQRGVVFSYGYTF. CDR3 bases: TGTGCCAGCGGACAAAGAGGTGTCGTGTTTAGCTATGGCTACACCTTC.